This record concerns one TCR beta chain sequence. Its target is unknown. The data were taken from a study of a mutant IDH1 vaccine in newly diagnosed glioma. The overall study: Of the patients given treatment, around 60% were male and 37.5% were female, and a mean age of around 44 years was recorded. Patients' prior therapy spanned radiotherapy, temozolomide, or both; most underwent both.

Documented time point: baseline, week 1 (first vaccination visit). The sample's treatment: pre-vaccination baseline after standard-of-care therapy. Libraries were prepared by immunoSEQ multiplex PCR; TCRdb keeps only in-frame clonotypes and omits some of them. Among about 50,000 clones, 80% to 90% were seen once, and the ten largest hold roughly 2.4%. Study-level findings and limits: Alterations occurring in top peripheral T cell clonotypes seemed unrelated to pseudoprogression. Around 93% of patients showed vaccine-induced immune responses across multiple MHC alleles.

The V gene's germline CDR1 is SGHTA and CDR2 FQGNSA. This CDR3 region has 14 residues. Trimming left V 4 bases short and J 2 bases short, with 11 bases between. The V gene is TRBV7-2, the J gene TRBJ1-1; D is undetermined. The clonotype comes from a man aged 40-55 years with glioma. Source: PBMCs, taken from a glioma patient treated with radiotherapy, temozolomide or both. The CDR3 reads CASSSWGGNTEAFF. The CDR3 DNA reads TGTGCCAGCAGCTCTTGGGGTGGTAACACTGAAGCTTTCTTT.